The rows below give T cell receptor beta chains drawn from one sample of a study of T cell changes during pregnancy in multiple sclerosis. Method: immunoSEQ multiplex PCR; TCRdb's copy keeps in-frame clones and lacks some. The sample contains approximately 20,000 clones, approximately 81% of which appear only once. Sequenced material: CD8+ T cells from peripheral blood mononuclear cells, taken before pregnancy. All receptors derive from a female donor with multiple sclerosis, enrolled in a pregnancy study. Each CDR3 is given with its conserved first and last residue. Each record gives: J gene, V gene, D gene, CDR3 protein. The D gene is left open where the match is weak.

TRBJ2-1 | TRBV5-1 | TRBD2 | CASSSWTSGDTYNEQFF
TRBJ2-4 | TRBV12-5 | NA | CASGFPDRQAKNIQYF
TRBJ1-2 | TRBV9 | NA | CASSVGEGASFGYTF
TRBJ2-7 | TRBV27 | NA | CASMEKDSYEQYF
TRBJ2-5 | TRBV4-1 | TRBD2 | CASSQRLNLAEETQYF
TRBJ2-1 | TRBV6-4 | TRBD2 | CASSDSVAGVNEQFF
TRBJ2-2 | TRBV5-1 | TRBD2 | CASSPTFSGSLTGELFF
TRBJ2-7 | TRBV7-8 | NA | CASSLRGGYNSYEQYF
TRBJ2-3 | TRBV9 | TRBD2 | CASSVAKGQFTSGTLDTQYF
TRBJ2-1 | TRBV5-1 | TRBD2 | CASSWVGSGSIFYEQFF
TRBJ2-6 | TRBV2 | NA | CASSELFSGANVLTF
TRBJ2-7 | TRBV7-9 | TRBD2 | CASSLGASGYYEQYF